The 2 T cell receptor beta chains listed next were all sequenced from one sample in a study of OX40 agonist ivuxolimab in advanced cancers. TCRdb's copy holds only in-frame clones and misses some; the assay was immunoSEQ multiplex PCR. The sample has approximately 89,000 clones; around nine tenths are singletons. Sample: CD4+ or CD8+ T cells sorted from blood, taken in a trial of the OX40 agonist ivuxolimab. Receptors were obtained from an adult with an advanced solid tumor such as melanoma, head and neck, liver or kidney cancer.

The rearrangement joins TRBV19 to TRBJ2-1, with 9 bases identical to TRBD1. The V gene's germline CDR1 is LNHDA and CDR2 SQIVND (reference sequence). Trimming at V came to 3 bases and at J to 7 bases, leaving 4 bases not matched to a gene. CDR3 length: 14 amino acids. CDR3 nucleotides: TGTGCCAGTAGTATCTTGGGGACAGGGAATGAGCAGTTCTTC. It translates to CASSILGTGNEQFF.

The chain employs TRBV29-1 and TRBJ1-4; maybe TRBD1 (5 bases). The ends were cut back, 4 bases at V and 3 bases at J, with 6 bases in the middle. CDR1 and CDR2 from the germline V gene are SQVTM and ANQGSEA. This CDR3 region has 12 residues. CDR3 loop: CSVGDPNEKLFF. Here the CDR3 DNA reads TGCAGCGTTGGGGACCCTAATGAAAAACTGTTTTTT.